This T cell receptor beta chain was recorded in a study of T cell responses to AZD1222 COVID-19 vaccine. The V and J ends lost 0 bases and 4 bases respectively, with 4 bases between them. Per the germline V gene, CDR1 is SNHLY and CDR2 is FYNNEI. This CDR3 has 13 amino acids. Libraries were prepared by immunoSEQ multiplex PCR; TCRdb keeps only in-frame clonotypes and omits some of them. This sample has some 130,000 clones, with about 94% found just once. The receptor's source is an adult in good health. The sample consisted of peripheral blood, taken on day 0 of AZD1222 vaccination. This sequence joins TRBV2 and TRBJ2-1; D is uncertain. This chain's CDR3 is CASSEARYNEQFF. As DNA, the CDR3 is TGTGCCAGCAGTGAAGCGCGGTACAATGAGCAGTTCTTC.